This TCR beta chain was observed in a study of cytomegalovirus exposure and HLA in healthy donors. This PCR relied on a set of 60 Vbeta primers and 13 Jbeta primers. Only in-frame clones appear in the TCRdb table, and some are missing; sequencing was by immunoSEQ multiplex PCR. This table holds about 140,000 clones, 65% to 80% found once. In regard to this clone: Its cognate antigen is unknown.

CDR1 is SGHAT, CDR2 FQNNGV, per germline. Trimming took 5 bases from V and 4 from J, leaving 12 bases between them. This CDR3 has 14 amino acids. Regarding the study as a whole: Later analysis identified about 18,000 TCR beta sequences associated with HLA alleles, using a false discovery rate threshold of 0.05.

The sample comprised PBMCs. This chain joins TRBV11-2 and TRBJ1-5; possible D gene TRBD1, 6 bases. This TCR was recovered from a male donor in good health and CMV-seropositive. CDR3 DNA sequence: TGTGCCAGCAGCCCGCTTACAGGGAATCAGCCCCAGCATTTT. Translating it yields CASSPLTGNQPQHF.